Given below is one TCR beta chain in context. TCRdb keeps only in-frame clones here, not all; method: immunoSEQ multiplex PCR. The table lists some 74,000 clones, roughly 82% of them singletons. The cohort excluded patients with autoimmune disease history or systemic immunosuppression. Blood samples were obtained at baseline, cycle 4 day 1, and cycle 7 day 1. This specimen comes from a study of OX40 agonist ivuxolimab in advanced cancers. The V end lost 0 bases, the J end lost 6 bases, and 12 bases lay between the germline ends. The CDR3 runs 15 residues. Germline V gene lookup returns CDR1 MGHRA and CDR2 YSYEKL.

V gene TRBV4-1 combines with J gene TRBJ2-1; maybe TRBD2 (6 bases). This clonotype was sampled from an adult with an advanced solid tumor such as melanoma, head and neck, liver or kidney cancer. The sample in question was CD4+ or CD8+ T cells sorted from blood, obtained in a trial of the OX40 agonist ivuxolimab. As DNA, the CDR3 is TGCGCCAGCAGCCAAGAGGGGGGTCGACTCAATGAGCAGTTCTTC. Its protein product is CASSQEGGRLNEQFF.